The 12 T cell receptor beta chains below all came from one sample that was sequenced in a study of vaccination effects on CD4 cells after COVID-19. Only in-frame clones appear in the TCRdb table, and some are missing; sequencing was by immunoSEQ multiplex PCR. The sample carries over 30,000 clones, 82% recorded once. Which antigens these TCRs recognize remains unknown. Prior to sequencing, the ViraFEST assay stimulated PBMC with viral peptide pools, which expanded the antigen-specific CD4+ T cells. Cells that had been cultured for roughly eleven days were the source of isolated CD4+ T cells. Either the BNT162b2 or mRNA-1273 vaccine was given to participants in two doses. The specimen comprised CD4+ T cells from PBMCs cultured with HCoV-NL63 spike peptides, sampled after COVID-19 vaccination. The receptors come from a human donor who received a COVID-19 vaccine. Some clones in this sample may be carry-over from other donors' samples.

V usage is TRBV4-1 and J usage is TRBJ2-7; D remains unclear. The CDR3 is 13 residues long. The germline V gene encodes CDR1 MGHRA and CDR2 YSYEKL. The ends were cut back, 1 base at V and 6 bases at J, with 10 bases in the middle. CDR3 loop: CASSQGVGSEQYV. CDR3 nucleotides: TGCGCCAGCAGCCAAGGGGTGGGGTCCGAGCAGTACGTC.

The V call is TRBV6-5, the J call TRBJ1-2; D remains ambiguous. Germline values: CDR1 MNHEY, CDR2 SVGAGI. The length of the CDR3 is 14 residues. The V end lost 6 bases, the J end lost 4 bases, and 15 bases lay between the germline ends. The CDR3 nucleotides are TGTGCCAGCAGCCGGACCGACCGGGGCTATGGCTACACCTTC. Encoded protein: CASSRTDRGYGYTF.

This clone has only a few counts. Here the CDR3 reads CASSLASGPTLETQYF. DNA for the CDR3: TGCGCCAGCAGCTTGGCCTCGGGACCCACGTTGGAGACCCAGTACTTC. V is TRBV5-1 and J is TRBJ2-5; D may correspond to TRBD1 or TRBD2 (5 bases each). The CDR3 covers 16 residues. From germline, CDR1 is SGHRS and CDR2 YFSETQ. Trimming took off 0 bases at V and 5 bases at J, with 17 bases between the two ends.

V and J are TRBV7-8 and TRBJ1-5; D possibly corresponds to TRBD1 (5 bases). V was shortened by 5 bases and J by 7 bases, with 12 bases between the two germline ends. This CDR3 contains 13 residues. Germline V gene data show CDR1 as SGHVS and CDR2 as FQNEAQ. The CDR3 nucleotides read TGTGCCAGCAGCCTCGCGGGACCCCAGCCCCAGCATTTT. Translating it yields CASSLAGPQPQHF.

The J gene is TRBJ2-7, the V gene TRBV11-2, with TRBD1 identical over 7 bases. The CDR3 consists of 13 residues. Trimming took 5 bases from V and 3 from J; bases not matched to a gene: 4. Germline assignment: CDR1 SGHAT and CDR2 FQNNGV. The CDR3 region is CASSRRGNYEQYV. CDR3 bases: TGTGCCAGCAGCCGCAGGGGGAACTACGAGCAGTACGTC.

The genes are TRBV7-2 and TRBJ2-6, with 10 bases fitting TRBD1. Germline V gene sequence: CDR1 SGHTA, CDR2 FQGNSA. V dropped 6 bases and J dropped 1; count of bases not matched to a gene: 9. The CDR3 loop spans 18 amino acids. CDR3 nucleotides: TGTGCCAGCAGACCGCCCGGACAGGGGGGATCTGGGGCCAACGTCCTGACTTTC. It codes for CASRPPGQGGSGANVLTF.

Only one count was recorded for this clone. J is TRBJ1-1 and V is TRBV2; perhaps TRBD1 as D (6 bases). V lost 6 bases to trimming and J lost 1 base, with 9 bases between them. CDR1 SNHLY and CDR2 FYNNEI come from the germline V gene. This CDR3 region has 13 residues. The CDR3 nucleotides are TGTGCCAGCAGAATACAGGGGAACACTGAAGCTTTCTTT. It translates to CASRIQGNTEAFF.

This rearrangement joins TRBV6-1 to TRBJ1-5; D gene unclear. Per the germline V gene, CDR1 is MNHNS and CDR2 is SASEGT. CDR3 length: 13 amino acids. Trimming stripped 2 bases from V and 5 bases from J, with 7 bases between. The CDR3 DNA follows: TGTGCCAGCAGTGAACTCACAGATCAGCCCCAGCATTTT. Translated: CASSELTDQPQHF.

The chain has TRBV28 and TRBJ1-2, with D unclear. Germline assignment: CDR1 MDHEN and CDR2 SYDVKM. With 3 bases removed from V and 3 bases from J, the gap between germline ends came to 8 bases. This CDR3 contains 13 residues. The CDR3 DNA is TGTGCCAGCAGTTTCGGAAGGGACTATGGCTACACCTTC. Its protein product is CASSFGRDYGYTF.

The chain couples TRBV6-5 to TRBJ1-3; no clear D gene. The CDR3 consists of 14 residues. The germline V gene has CDR1 MNHEY and CDR2 SVGAGI. The V and J ends lost 6 bases and 0 bases respectively, with 9 bases between them. Written as DNA, the CDR3 is TGTGCCAGCAGAACCGGGCCCTCTGGAAACACCATATATTTT. Translation gives CASRTGPSGNTIYF.

This clone was detected only a few times. This sequence joins TRBV9 and TRBJ2-1; 11 positions match TRBD1. Germline values: CDR1 SGDLS, CDR2 YYNGEE. The trim removed 4 bases at V and 7 bases at J, leaving 7 bases unmatched. This CDR3 has 15 amino acids. The CDR3 coding sequence is TGTGCCAGCAGCCCTGGACAGGGGGCGTCAAATGAGCAGTTCTTC. It specifies CASSPGQGASNEQFF.

This clone has more than one count but fewer than ten. This rearrangement joins TRBV7-7 to TRBJ2-2; TRBD2 matches 14 bases. CDR1 and CDR2 from the germline V gene are SSHAT and FNYEAQ (reference sequence). With 5 bases clipped from V and 2 bases from J, the junction kept 4 bases outside the gene matches. This CDR3 region has 17 residues. CDR3 amino acids: CASSRGLAGVNTGELFF. In DNA, the CDR3 is TGTGCCAGCAGCCGGGGACTAGCGGGGGTTAACACCGGGGAGCTGTTTTTT.